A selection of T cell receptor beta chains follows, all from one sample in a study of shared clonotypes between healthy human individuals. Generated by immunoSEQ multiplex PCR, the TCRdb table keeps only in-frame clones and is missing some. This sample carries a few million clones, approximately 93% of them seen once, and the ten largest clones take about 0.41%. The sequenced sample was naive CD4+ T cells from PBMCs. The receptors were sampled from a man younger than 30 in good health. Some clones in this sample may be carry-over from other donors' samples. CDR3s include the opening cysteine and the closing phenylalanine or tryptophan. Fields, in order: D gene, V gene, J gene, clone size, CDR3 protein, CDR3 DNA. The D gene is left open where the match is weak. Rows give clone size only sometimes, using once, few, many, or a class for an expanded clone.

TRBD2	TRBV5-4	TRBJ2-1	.	CASSLGGRSYNEQFF	TGTGCCAGCAGCTTGGGCGGGAGGTCCTACAATGAGCAGTTCTTC
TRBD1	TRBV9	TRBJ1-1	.	CASSVLGQGNTEAFF	TGTGCCAGCAGCGTACTGGGACAGGGAAACACTGAAGCTTTCTTT
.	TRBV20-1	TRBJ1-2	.	CSARDMGYTF	TGCAGTGCTAGAGATATGGGCTACACCTTC
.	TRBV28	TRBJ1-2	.	CASSLSPQGVYGYTF	TGTGCCAGCAGTTTATCACCTCAGGGCGTCTATGGCTACACCTTC
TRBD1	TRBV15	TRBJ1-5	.	CATSRGPGGNNQPQHF	TGTGCCACCAGCAGAGGGCCAGGGGGCAATAATCAGCCCCAGCATTTT
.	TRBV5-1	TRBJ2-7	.	CASSLGTSYSYEQYF	TGCGCCAGCAGCTTGGGGACATCGTATTCCTACGAGCAGTACTTC
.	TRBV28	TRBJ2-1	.	CASSLERRGNEQFF	TGTGCCAGCAGTTTAGAGAGGAGGGGGAATGAGCAGTTCTTC
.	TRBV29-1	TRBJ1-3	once	CSAVGPNSGNTIYF	TGCAGCGCTGTAGGACCTAACTCTGGAAACACCATATATTTT
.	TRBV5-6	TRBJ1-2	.	CASSLSLWTTTSYGYTF	TGTGCCAGCAGCTTGTCTCTTTGGACAACAACCTCCTATGGCTACACCTTC
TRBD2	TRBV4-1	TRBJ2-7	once	CASARLAGGYEQYF	TGCGCCAGTGCCCGACTAGCGGGAGGGTACGAGCAGTACTTC
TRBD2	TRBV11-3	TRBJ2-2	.	CASSGGNGRGGTGELFF	TGTGCCAGCAGCGGCGGGAACGGGAGGGGAGGCACCGGGGAGCTGTTTTTT
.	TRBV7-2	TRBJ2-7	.	CASSLDSNYEQYF	TGTGCCAGCAGCTTAGACAGCAACTACGAGCAGTACTTC
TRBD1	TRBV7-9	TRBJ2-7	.	CASSSTGGYEQYF	TGTGCCAGCAGCTCAACAGGGGGCTACGAGCAGTACTTC
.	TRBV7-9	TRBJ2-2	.	CASSLVSGGNTGELFF	TGTGCCAGCAGCTTAGTGTCTGGCGGAAACACCGGGGAGCTGTTTTTT
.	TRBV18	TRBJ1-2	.	CASSPFEDSYGYTF	TGTGCCAGCTCACCGTTCGAGGACAGCTATGGCTACACCTTC
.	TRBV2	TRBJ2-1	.	CASNLEGPNEQFF	TGTGCCAGCAATCTCGAGGGACCCAATGAGCAGTTCTTC
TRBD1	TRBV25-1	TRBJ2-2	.	CASTRTGDTGELFF	TGTGCCAGCACCCGGACAGGAGACACCGGGGAGCTGTTTTTT
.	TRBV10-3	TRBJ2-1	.	CAISESRGAGTYNEQFF	TGTGCCATCAGTGAGTCTAGAGGGGCCGGGACCTACAATGAGCAGTTCTTC
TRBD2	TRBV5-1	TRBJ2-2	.	CASSSYIAGVPSTGELFF	TGCGCCAGCAGCTCATATATAGCGGGAGTTCCGAGCACCGGGGAGCTGTTTTTT
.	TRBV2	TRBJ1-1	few	CASSLYGTVKTFF	TGTGCCAGCAGCCTATACGGGACGGTGAAAACTTTCTTT
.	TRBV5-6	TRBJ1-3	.	CASSLFSGFSGNTIYF	TGTGCCAGCAGCTTGTTTAGTGGCTTCTCTGGAAACACCATATATTTT
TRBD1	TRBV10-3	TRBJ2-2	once	CAITRGGQGFAGELFF	TGTGCCATCACCCGGGGCGGACAGGGATTCGCCGGGGAGCTGTTTTTT
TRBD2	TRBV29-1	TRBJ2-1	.	CSVSGTRTYNEQFF	TGCAGCGTTTCCGGGACTAGGACCTACAATGAGCAGTTCTTC
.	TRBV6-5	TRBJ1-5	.	CASTTGNQPQHF	TGTGCCAGCACGACGGGAAATCAGCCCCAGCATTTT
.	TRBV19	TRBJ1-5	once	CASRVEYSNQPQHF	TGTGCCTCTAGAGTAGAATATAGCAATCAGCCCCAGCATTTT
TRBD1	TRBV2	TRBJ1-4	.	CASSRQGTNEKLFF	TGTGCCAGCAGTAGACAGGGAACTAATGAAAAACTGTTTTTT
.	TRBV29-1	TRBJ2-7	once	CSVESPDGLGEQYF	TGCAGCGTTGAATCCCCGGACGGCTTGGGGGAGCAGTACTTC
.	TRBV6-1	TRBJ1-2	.	CASRVGSDYGYTF	TGTGCAAGCAGAGTAGGCAGCGACTATGGCTACACCTTC
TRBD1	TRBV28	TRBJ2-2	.	CASSTQGQGHAGELFF	TGTGCCAGCAGTACGCAGGGACAGGGACATGCCGGGGAGCTGTTTTTT
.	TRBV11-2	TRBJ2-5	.	CASSLSWGGETQYF	TGTGCCAGCAGCTTATCATGGGGAGGAGAGACCCAGTACTTC
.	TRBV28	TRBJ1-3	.	CASSLGGASGNTIYF	TGTGCCAGCAGCTTAGGGGGGGCCTCTGGAAACACCATATATTTT
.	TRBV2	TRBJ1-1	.	CASSPLGSYTEAFF	TGTGCCAGCAGTCCCTTGGGGAGTTACACTGAAGCTTTCTTT
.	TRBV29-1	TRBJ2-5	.	CSVEDGETQYF	TGCAGCGTTGAAGATGGCGAGACCCAGTACTTC
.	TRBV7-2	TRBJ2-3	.	CASSPYTLIPDTQYF	TGTGCCAGCAGCCCGTACACCCTCATACCCGATACGCAGTATTTT
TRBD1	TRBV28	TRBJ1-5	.	CASSNGDRLINQPQHF	TGTGCCAGCAGTAATGGGGACAGGTTAATCAATCAGCCCCAGCATTTT
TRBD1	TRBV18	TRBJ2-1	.	CASSPPSRGYNNEQFF	TGTGCCAGCTCACCACCGTCCAGGGGGTACAACAATGAGCAGTTCTTC
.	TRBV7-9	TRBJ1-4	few	CASSRDVLHEKLFF	TGTGCCAGCAGCCGAGACGTACTTCATGAAAAACTGTTTTTT
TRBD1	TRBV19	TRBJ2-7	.	CASSTPGQGVYEQYF	TGTGCCAGTAGTACTCCGGGACAGGGCGTGTACGAGCAGTACTTC
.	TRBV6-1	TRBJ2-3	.	CASSDPSGSTDTQYF	TGTGCCAGCAGTGACCCGAGCGGGAGCACAGATACGCAGTATTTT
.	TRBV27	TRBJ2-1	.	CASSLASKTGKNEQFF	TGTGCCAGCAGTTTGGCGTCCAAGACAGGAAAAAATGAGCAGTTCTTC
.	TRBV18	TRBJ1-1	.	CASSPGVPNTEAFF	TGTGCCAGCTCACCTGGGGTGCCGAACACTGAAGCTTTCTTT
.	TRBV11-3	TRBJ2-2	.	CASSRAGTNTGELFF	TGTGCCAGCAGCAGGGCAGGGACGAACACCGGGGAGCTGTTTTTT
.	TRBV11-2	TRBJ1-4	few	CASSLGQSMNEKLFF	TGTGCCAGCAGCTTAGGCCAGAGCATGAATGAAAAACTGTTTTTT
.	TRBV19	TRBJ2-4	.	CASSTSETLYF	TGTGCCAGTAGTACGTCCGAGACTTTATACTTC
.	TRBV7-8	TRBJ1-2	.	CASSFRGNGYGYTF	TGTGCCAGCAGCTTTAGGGGAAACGGCTATGGCTACACCTTC
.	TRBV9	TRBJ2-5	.	CASSPYLQETQYF	TGTGCCAGCAGCCCTTACCTCCAAGAGACCCAGTACTTC
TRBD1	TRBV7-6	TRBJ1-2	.	CASSLYRKDRALNYGYTF	TGTGCCAGCAGCTTATATAGGAAGGACAGGGCTCTTAACTATGGCTACACCTTC
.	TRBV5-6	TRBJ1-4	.	CASSLGQSNEKLFF	TGTGCCAGCAGCTTGGGACAGAGTAATGAAAAACTGTTTTTT
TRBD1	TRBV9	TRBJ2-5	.	CASSVDRGLGETQYF	TGTGCCAGCAGCGTAGACAGGGGGCTGGGAGAGACCCAGTACTTC
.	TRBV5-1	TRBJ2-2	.	CASSLYMGRTGELFF	TGCGCCAGCAGCCTGTATATGGGAAGGACCGGGGAGCTGTTTTTT
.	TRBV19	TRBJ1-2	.	CASNRLYGINYGYTF	TGTGCCAGTAATCGACTTTACGGCATTAACTATGGCTACACCTTC
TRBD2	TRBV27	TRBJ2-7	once	CATHRGDAPYEQYF	TGTGCCACCCACCGGGGGGACGCCCCCTACGAGCAGTACTTC
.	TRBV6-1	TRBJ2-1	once	CASSEAGALWEQFF	TGTGCCAGCAGTGAAGCGGGGGCCCTTTGGGAGCAGTTCTTC